The present TCR beta chain was sequenced within a study of blood T cell repertoires in COVID-19. Germline V gives CDR1 SGHRS, CDR2 YFSETQ. This CDR3 spans 15 amino acids. The V segment lost 0 bases and the J segment 6 bases; nucleotides outside the gene matches: 6. Assay: immunoSEQ multiplex PCR; the TCRdb copy retains only in-frame clones and omits some. The sample consists of some 48,000 clones, roughly 88% of them appearing once. The genes are TRBV5-1 and TRBJ2-3; 8 bases map to TRBD2. This clonotype was sampled from a man aged 45-65 years with active COVID-19. Sequencing used peripheral blood. As DNA, the CDR3 is TGCGCCAGCAGCTTGGCCCCCAGCGGGGGTGATACGCAGTATTTT. Translated: CASSLAPSGGDTQYF.